This is a list of T cell receptor beta chains from one sample in a study of breast tumors, draining lymph nodes, adjacent tissues. One entry per CDR3 protein results from TCRdb running MiXCR on the multiplex PCR reads. The sample has 180,000 or so distinct CDR3 sequences; roughly 29% are singletons. The material sequenced was axillary lymph node tissue. All receptors come from a female donor with breast cancer. Some clones in this sample may be carry-over from other donors' samples. Each CDR3 is given with its conserved first and last residue. Each record gives: clone size, J gene, V gene, D gene, CDR3 protein, CDR3 DNA. D genes are given only for firm matches. Where a row states a size, it is once, few, many or the class of an expanded clone; other rows omit it.

>.|TRBJ1-4|TRBV7-2|.
CASSLDGDKKREKLFF
TGTGCCAGCAGCTTAGACGGGGACAAAAAGAGGGAAAAACTGTTTTTT
>many|TRBJ1-4|TRBV5-6|.
CASSRITTNEKLFF
TGTGCCAGCAGTAGAATAACAACTAATGAAAAACTGTTTTTT
>.|TRBJ1-1|TRBV7-2|.
CASSPKLGAGSTEPFF
TGTGCCAGCAGCCCCAAACTTGGCGCGGGGAGCACTGAACCTTTCTTT
>.|TRBJ2-5|TRBV19|.
CASSIGGRKETQYF
TGTGCCAGTAGTATAGGGGGCCGGAAAGAGACCCAGTACTTC
>many|TRBJ2-7|TRBV18|.
CASSPPRGPHYEQYF
TGTGCCAGCTCACCACCCAGAGGACCCCATTACGAGCAGTACTTC
>many|TRBJ1-6|TRBV19|.
CASSRTNSYNSPLHF
TGTGCCAGTAGTCGGACAAACTCCTATAATTCACCCCTCCACTTT
>few|TRBJ1-1|TRBV5-4|TRBD1
CASSLATGAGAFF
TGTGCCAGCAGCTTGGCTACAGGGGCGGGAGCTTTCTTT
>many|TRBJ2-3|TRBV2|TRBD2
CASSLAGGPSDTQYF
TGTGCCAGCAGCCTAGCGGGAGGGCCGTCAGATACGCAGTATTTT
>many|TRBJ2-2|TRBV20-1|.
CSAQGALNTGELFF
TGCAGTGCTCAGGGAGCATTAAACACCGGGGAGCTGTTTTTT
>many|TRBJ2-2|TRBV7-7|.
CASSTGQMGNTGELFF
TGTGCTAGCAGCACCGGACAGATGGGAAACACCGGGGAGCTGTTTTTT
>.|TRBJ2-2|TRBV9|TRBD2
CASSATTSGSGELFF
TGTGCCAGCAGCGCAACGACTAGCGGGTCCGGGGAGCTGTTTTTT
>many|TRBJ2-3|TRBV4-1|TRBD2
CASTSSGGTDTQYF
TGCGCCAGCACCTCTAGCGGGGGAACAGATACGCAGTATTTT
>few|TRBJ1-1|TRBV30|.
CAWSPGHQNTEAFF
TGTGCCTGGAGTCCGGGACACCAGAACACTGAAGCTTTCTTT
>many|TRBJ2-7|TRBV6-5|TRBD1
CASSPWPGQGAYEQYF
TGTGCCAGCAGCCCCTGGCCGGGACAGGGGGCTTACGAGCAGTACTTC
>many|TRBJ2-2|TRBV6-5|TRBD1
CATGDRQGTGELFF
TGTGCCACCGGCGATAGACAGGGCACCGGGGAGCTGTTTTTT
>few|TRBJ2-3|TRBV10-1|TRBD2
CASSDAGGPRNTQYF
TGCGCCAGCAGTGACGCGGGAGGGCCTCGGAATACGCAGTATTTT
>few|TRBJ2-1|TRBV27|TRBD2
CASSSRLAFYNEQFF
TGTGCCAGCAGCTCAAGACTAGCCTTCTACAATGAGCAGTTCTTC
>.|TRBJ2-1|TRBV29-1|.
CSGENEQFF
TGCAGCGGCGAAAATGAGCAGTTCTTC
>many|TRBJ1-2|TRBV11-2|TRBD1
CASSLRPGQGKGYTF
TGTGCCAGCAGCCTACGACCGGGACAGGGGAAGGGCTACACCTTC
>.|TRBJ2-7|TRBV6-5|.
CARSGNSYEQYF
TGTGCCAGGAGCGGAAACTCCTACGAGCAGTACTTC
>.|TRBJ2-4|TRBV9|TRBD2
CASSQAGGAKNIQYF
TGTGCCAGCAGCCAAGCGGGAGGGGCCAAAAACATTCAGTACTTC
>.|TRBJ2-6|TRBV7-9|.
CVSSLDGSGANVLPF
TGTGTCAGCAGCCTAGACGGGTCTGGGGCCAACGTCCTGCCTTTC
>many|TRBJ1-2|TRBV11-2|TRBD1
CASSVTGGNYGYTF
TGTGCCAGCAGCGTAACAGGGGGCAACTATGGCTACACCTTC
>many|TRBJ1-2|TRBV6-5|.
CASSLQGPYGYTF
TGTGCCAGCAGCCTACAGGGTCCCTATGGCTACACCTTC
>once|TRBJ2-3|TRBV7-9|TRBD1
CASSARRHTGAQGTDTQYF
TGTGCCAGCAGTGCTAGGAGACACACAGGGGCGCAGGGCACAGATACGCAGTATTTT
>.|TRBJ2-7|TRBV5-1|TRBD2
CASSKWGSGGPEQYF
TGCGCCAGCAGCAAATGGGGTAGCGGGGGACCCGAGCAGTACTTC
>.|TRBJ2-3|TRBV29-1|TRBD1
CSVGGEDRGDDTKYF
TGCAGCGTGGGGGGAGAGGACAGGGGCGACGATACGAAGTATTTT
>many|TRBJ1-2|TRBV30|TRBD1
CAWSVPPQGNYGYTF
TGTGCCTGGAGTGTACCCCCACAGGGGAACTATGGCTACACCTTC
>many|TRBJ1-2|TRBV5-5|.
CASSFQQDSYGYTF
TGTGCCAGCAGTTTCCAACAGGACTCCTATGGCTACACCTTC
>.|TRBJ1-5|TRBV15|.
CATSRGGWGSNQPQHF
TGTGCCACCAGCAGAGGAGGGTGGGGAAGCAATCAGCCCCAGCATTTT
>.|TRBJ2-6|TRBV28|.
CASSLSGSGANVLTF
TGTGCCAGCAGTTTATCAGGCTCTGGGGCCAACGTCCTGACTTTC
>many|TRBJ1-3|TRBV11-2|.
CASSLSELWDDSGNTIYF
TGTGCCAGCAGCTTATCGGAGTTGTGGGACGACTCTGGAAACACCATATATTTT
>many|TRBJ2-7|TRBV30|.
CAWSRASWNEQYF
TGTGCCTGGAGCAGGGCTAGTTGGAACGAGCAGTACTTC
>.|TRBJ2-7|TRBV6-2/TRBV6-3|TRBD1
CASRKDRGSEQYF
TGTGCCAGCAGGAAAGACAGGGGAAGCGAGCAGTACTTC
>few|TRBJ1-1|TRBV12-3/TRBV12-4|.
CASSPRDDNTEAFF
TGTGCCAGCAGTCCCCGGGACGACAACACTGAAGCTTTCTTT
>many|TRBJ2-1|TRBV20-1|.
CSAGPLAAYNEQFF
TGCAGTGCGGGACCCTTAGCGGCCTACAATGAGCAGTTCTTC
>many|TRBJ1-2|TRBV12-3/TRBV12-4|.
CASSFDVPTNYGYTF
TGTGCCAGCAGTTTTGACGTCCCGACTAACTATGGCTACACCTTC
>many|TRBJ2-3|TRBV20-1|TRBD2
CSARDALAGTDTQYF
TGCAGTGCTAGAGATGCACTAGCGGGCACAGATACGCAGTATTTT
>few|TRBJ2-2|TRBV11-2|.
CASSLGRSTTGELFF
TGTGCCAGCAGCTTAGGCAGGTCGACCACCGGGGAGCTGTTTTTT
>many|TRBJ2-2|TRBV6-5|.
CASSYLPGENGELFF
TGTGCCAGCAGTTACTTGCCGGGGGAGAACGGGGAGCTGTTTTTT
>.|TRBJ1-4|TRBV20-1|.
CSAREVVGEKLFF
TGCAGTGCTAGAGAGGTGGTTGGAGAAAAACTGTTTTTT
>.|TRBJ1-5|TRBV29-1|.
CSTGPGRNQPQHF
TGCAGCACCGGGCCGGGGAGGAATCAGCCCCAGCATTTT
>many|TRBJ1-3|TRBV11-3|TRBD1
CASDQGALGNTIYF
TGTGCCAGTGACCAGGGGGCTTTGGGAAACACCATATATTTT
>many|TRBJ2-1|TRBV5-1|TRBD2
CASSSLAGPYNEQFF
TGCGCCAGCAGCTCCCTAGCGGGACCCTACAATGAGCAGTTCTTC
>many|TRBJ2-7|TRBV20-1|TRBD2
CSAGSGGGYEQYF
TGCAGTGCCGGGAGCGGGGGAGGGTACGAGCAGTACTTC
>.|TRBJ1-1|TRBV6-5|.
CASTGNTEAFF
TGTGCCAGCACAGGGAACACTGAAGCTTTCTTT
>medium-sized|TRBJ2-7|TRBV7-2|.
CASSSNRGGNEQYF
TGTGCCAGCAGCTCTAACAGGGGAGGGAACGAGCAGTACTTC
>.|TRBJ1-1|TRBV6-2/TRBV6-3|.
CASRNRDWSTEAFF
TGTGCCAGCAGGAACCGGGACTGGAGCACTGAAGCTTTCTTT
>many|TRBJ2-5|TRBV9|.
CASSATPWGEETQYF
TGTGCCAGCAGCGCCACTCCATGGGGGGAGGAGACCCAGTACTTC
>once|TRBJ1-3|TRBV12-3/TRBV12-4|TRBD1
CASSEGQGGNTIYF
TGTGCCAGCAGTGAGGGACAGGGTGGAAACACCATATATTTT